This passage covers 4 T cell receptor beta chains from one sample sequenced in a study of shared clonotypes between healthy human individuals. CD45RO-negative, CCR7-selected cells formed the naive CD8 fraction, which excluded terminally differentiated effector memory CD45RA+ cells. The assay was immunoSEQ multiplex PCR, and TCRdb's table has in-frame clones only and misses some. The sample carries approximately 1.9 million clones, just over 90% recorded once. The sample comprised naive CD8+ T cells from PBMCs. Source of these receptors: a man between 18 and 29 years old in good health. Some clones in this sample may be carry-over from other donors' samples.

The CDR3 DNA follows: TGCGCCAGCAGCCAAGCCAGAAACACCAGGTACCAAGAGACCCAGTACTTC. The encoded protein is CASSQARNTRYQETQYF. The chain uses TRBV4-3 and TRBJ2-5, with D unclear. Germline CDR1 and CDR2: LGHNA and YSLEER. CDR3 length equals 17 residues. The ends were cut back, 1 base at V and 0 bases at J, with 15 bases in the middle.

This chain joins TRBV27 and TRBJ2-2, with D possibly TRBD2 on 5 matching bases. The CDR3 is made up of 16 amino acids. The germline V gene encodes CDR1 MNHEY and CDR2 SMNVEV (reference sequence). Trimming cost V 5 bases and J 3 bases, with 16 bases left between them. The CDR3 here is CASSPRSPGYTGELFF. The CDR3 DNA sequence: TGTGCCAGCAGTCCCCGCTCCCCGGGGTACACCGGGGAGCTGTTTTTT.

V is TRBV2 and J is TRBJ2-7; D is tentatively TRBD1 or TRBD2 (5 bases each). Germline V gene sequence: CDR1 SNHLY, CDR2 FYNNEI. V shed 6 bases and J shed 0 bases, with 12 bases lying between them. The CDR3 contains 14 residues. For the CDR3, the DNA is TGTGCCAGCAGAACGGGGACGCGCTCCTACGAGCAGTACTTC. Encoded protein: CASRTGTRSYEQYF.

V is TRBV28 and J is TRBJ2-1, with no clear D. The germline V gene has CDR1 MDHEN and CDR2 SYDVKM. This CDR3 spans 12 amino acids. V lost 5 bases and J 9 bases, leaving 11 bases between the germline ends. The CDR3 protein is CASSPVFREQFF. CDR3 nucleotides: TGTGCCAGCAGTCCCGTTTTTCGTGAGCAGTTCTTC.